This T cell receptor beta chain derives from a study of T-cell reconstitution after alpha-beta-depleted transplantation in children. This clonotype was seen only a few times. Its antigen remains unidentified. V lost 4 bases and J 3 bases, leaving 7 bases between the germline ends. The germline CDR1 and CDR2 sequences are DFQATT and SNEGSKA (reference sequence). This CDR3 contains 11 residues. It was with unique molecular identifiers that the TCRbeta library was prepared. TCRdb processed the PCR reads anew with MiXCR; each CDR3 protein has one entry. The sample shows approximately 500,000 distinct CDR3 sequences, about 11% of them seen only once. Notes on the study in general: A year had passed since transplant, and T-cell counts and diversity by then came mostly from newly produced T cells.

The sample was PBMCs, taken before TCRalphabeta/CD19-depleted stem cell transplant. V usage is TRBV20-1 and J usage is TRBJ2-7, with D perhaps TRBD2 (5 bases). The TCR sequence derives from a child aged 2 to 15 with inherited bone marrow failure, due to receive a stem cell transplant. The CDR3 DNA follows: TGCAGTGCTACCGAGGGCTACGAGCAGTACTTC. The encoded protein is CSATEGYEQYF.